This T cell receptor (beta chain) was captured in a study of beta chain features in type 1 diabetes. Study background: Analysis included around 110,000,000 sorted cells drawn from all samples.

Notes on the study in general: Sequencing used cDNA, and cells with high TCR expression could therefore be over-represented. The naive, central memory and Treg TCRB repertoires showed an apparent similarity that was greater among patients than among healthy donors. There was a moderate but significant shortening of TCRB CDR3s in all four CD4+ subsets of Type 1 diabetes patients.

Germline lookup yields CDR1 SGHTA and CDR2 FQGNSA. The V and J ends lost 5 bases and 5 bases respectively, with 16 bases between them. The CDR3 has 14 amino acids. This clone showed up just a few times. Its specificity is not known. One heparinised draw, averaging roughly 100 mL, was taken per donor. Every bit of the isolated RNA underwent reverse transcription, so sequencing read expressed TCRB transcripts. Only in-frame clones appear in the TCRdb table, and some are missing; sequencing was by immunoSEQ multiplex PCR. The table records roughly 150,000 clones, approximately 8.1% of them present only once.

This clonotype was obtained from a middle-aged woman with type 1 diabetes. The chain recombines TRBV7-2 with TRBJ2-7, with D tentatively TRBD1 (5 bases). The sequencing input was central memory CD4+ T cells from blood. The CDR3 DNA reads TGTGCCAGCAGCATCAGGGATCCCTCTCACGAGCAGTACTTC. Amino acid sequence: CASSIRDPSHEQYF.